Following are 28 T cell receptor beta chains from one sample sequenced in a study of T cell changes during pregnancy in multiple sclerosis. Generated by immunoSEQ multiplex PCR, the TCRdb table keeps only in-frame clones and is missing some. The table lists tens of thousands of clones, around 92% of them singletons. Sample: CD4+ T cells from peripheral blood mononuclear cells, taken in the second trimester of pregnancy. All receptors come from a female donor with multiple sclerosis, enrolled in a pregnancy study.

This sequence joins TRBV12-2 and TRBJ2-3; TRBD2 is the table's D call and was not checked against the DNA. TRBV12-2 is shown as a pseudogene. This CDR3 region has 17 residues. CDR3 coding DNA: TGTGCAAGTCGCGCCGATGTCAGCGGAGACGGCACAGATACGCAGTATTTT. Translation gives CASRADVSGDGTDTQYF.

V and J are TRBV19 and TRBJ2-3; 13 bases map to TRBD2. The germline CDR1 and CDR2 sequences are LNHDA and SQIVND (reference sequence). Unmatched junction bases numbered 4, after V lost 4 bases and J lost 3 bases. The CDR3 is made up of 16 amino acids. The CDR3 is CASSSWTSGSTDTQYF. CDR3 DNA sequence: TGTGCCAGTAGTAGTTGGACTAGCGGGAGTACAGATACGCAGTATTTT.

V is TRBV6-1 and J is TRBJ1-1; perhaps TRBD1 as D (6 bases). The ends were cut back, 2 bases at V and 5 bases at J, with 12 bases in the middle. Germline assignment: CDR1 MNHNS and CDR2 SASEGT. The CDR3 consists of 14 residues. CDR3 sequence (DNA): TGTGCCAGCAGTGAATCGCAGGGGCGGACTGAAGCTTTCTTT. This gives the protein CASSESQGRTEAFF.

The rearrangement links TRBV6-6 to TRBJ1-5; D may be TRBD1 (6 bases). Germline-derived CDR1 and CDR2 are MNHNY and SVGAGI (reference sequence). The germline V and J ends were trimmed by 0 bases and 4 bases, with 13 bases remaining between them. The CDR3 contains 16 residues. The CDR3 bases are TGTGCCAGCAGTTACTCTGGCGGGGGGCGAAATCAGCCCCAGCATTTT. It specifies CASSYSGGGRNQPQHF.

This chain connects TRBV5-1 to TRBJ2-1; 12 nucleotides agree with TRBD2. Looked up from germline, CDR1 is SGHRS and CDR2 is YFSETQ. The J segment lost 6 bases and the V segment lost 1 base, leaving 8 bases of the junction unmatched. This CDR3 spans 17 amino acids. CDR3 in amino acids: CASSLRASGGAGNEQFF. CDR3 DNA sequence: TGCGCCAGCAGCTTGAGGGCTAGCGGGGGGGCGGGCAATGAGCAGTTCTTC.

This rearrangement joins TRBV30 to TRBJ2-1; no clear D gene. Between the trimmed V and J ends, which lost 0 bases and 9 bases, there was a span of 15 bases. This CDR3 spans 14 amino acids. Germline CDR1 reads GTSNPN; CDR2 reads SVGIG (reference sequence). For the CDR3, the DNA is TGTGCCTGGAGTGTACTCGACTTAACGGGTGAGCAGTTCTTC. Translated: CAWSVLDLTGEQFF.

This clone was detected once. The chain links TRBV11-1 to TRBJ2-7, with TRBD2 matching over 13 bases. Germline CDR1 is SGHAT and CDR2 is FQDESV (reference sequence). V dropped 4 bases and J dropped 4; count of bases not matched to a gene: 7. The CDR3 totals 16 residues. The CDR3 region has the DNA TGTGCCAGCAGCTCACCGGGACTAGCGGGGACGTACGAGCAGTACTTC. Protein: CASSSPGLAGTYEQYF.

The chain uses TRBV5-1 and TRBJ1-3; no firm D call. Germline V CDR1 and CDR2: SGHRS, YFSETQ. V was pared by 4 bases and J by 4 bases, with 6 bases between. The CDR3 consists of 12 residues. The CDR3, as DNA: TGCGCCAGCAGCCCGGGGGGAAACACCATATATTTT. Its translation: CASSPGGNTIYF.

The chain links TRBV11-1 to TRBJ1-1, with no clear D. CDR3 length: 14 residues. Per germline, CDR1 SGHAT and CDR2 FQDESV (reference sequence). V was pared by 1 base and J by 1 base, with 7 bases between. CDR3 nucleotides: TGTGCCAGCAGCTTAGGTCAGAAGAACACTGAAGCTTTCTTT. Protein sequence: CASSLGQKNTEAFF.

The chain is built from TRBV7-9 and TRBJ1-5; tentative D call: TRBD1 (6 bases). From germline, CDR1 is SEHNR and CDR2 FQNEAQ (reference sequence). V shed 4 bases and J shed 5 bases, with 18 bases lying between them. The CDR3 has 16 amino acids. CDR3 nucleotide sequence: TGTGCCAGCAGCTCCCACAGGACAGCCGGTCATCAGCCCCAGCATTTT. Its protein is CASSSHRTAGHQPQHF. Full variable domain (rest looked up from reference TRBV7-9 and TRBJ1-5): DTGVSQNPRHKITKRGQNVTFRCDPISEHNRLYWYRQTLGQGPEFLTYFQNEAQLEKSRLLSDRFSAERPKGSFSTLEIQRTEQGDSAMYLCASSSHRTAGHQPQHFGDGTRLSIL.

The table lists this clone with a count of one. The V and J genes are TRBV12-5 and TRBJ1-1, with D maybe TRBD1 (5 bases). Between the trimmed V and J ends, which lost 3 bases and 1 base, there was a span of 33 bases. The CDR3 contains 22 residues. Germline CDR1 LGHNT, CDR2 FRNRAP. The CDR3: CASGFPLAVGAPPPYPNTEAFF. CDR3 bases: TGTGCTAGTGGTTTTCCTCTCGCGGTTGGGGCCCCTCCCCCCTATCCGAACACTGAAGCTTTCTTT. Filled out from reference TRBV12-5 and TRBJ1-1, the complete variable domain reads DARVTQTPRHKVTEMGQEVTMRCQPILGHNTVFWYRQTMMQGLELLAYFRNRAPLDDSGMPKDRFSAEMPDATLATLKIQPSEPRDSAVYFCASGFPLAVGAPPPYPNTEAFFGQGTRLTVV.

J is TRBJ2-1 and V is TRBV18; 10 bases fit TRBD2. Germline trimming cut 4 bases from V and 6 bases from J; bases unmatched to any gene: 12. This CDR3 has 17 amino acids. Per the germline V gene, CDR1 is KGHSH and CDR2 is LQKENI. The CDR3 DNA sequence: TGTGCCAGCTCACTCATTTCCGGGACTAGCGAGTCCAATGAGCAGTTCTTC. Residues: CASSLISGTSESNEQFF.

The V gene is TRBV6-1, the J gene TRBJ1-1; D might be TRBD1 (6 bases). Trimming took 0 bases from V and 5 from J, leaving 7 bases between them. Germline V gene data show CDR1 as MNHNS and CDR2 as SASEGT. There are 13 residues in the CDR3. The CDR3 DNA follows: TGTGCCAGCAGTGAAGCAACAGGGACTGAAGCTTTCTTT. Amino acids: CASSEATGTEAFF.

The rearrangement uses TRBV5-4 and TRBJ2-1, with 7 positions matching TRBD2. Germline V gene sequence: CDR1 SGHNT, CDR2 YYREEE (reference sequence). With 5 bases clipped from V and 4 bases from J, the junction kept 12 bases outside the gene matches. This CDR3 contains 16 residues. The CDR3 DNA is TGTGCCAGCAGGCCACGAGGGACTACCAAATACAATGAGCAGTTCTTC. It yields the protein CASRPRGTTKYNEQFF.

The chain combines TRBV2 with TRBJ2-5; TRBD2 agrees at 9 bases. Looked up from germline, CDR1 is SNHLY and CDR2 is FYNNEI. V trimming: 2 bases; J trimming: 5 bases; junction bases outside the gene matches: 6. There are 15 residues in the CDR3. In DNA, the CDR3 is TGTGCCAGCAGTGAAATTAGCGGGAGTGGGGAGACCCAGTACTTC. It specifies CASSEISGSGETQYF.

V usage is TRBV7-9 and J usage is TRBJ1-2; D is perhaps TRBD1 (5 bases). Looked up from germline, CDR1 is SEHNR and CDR2 is FQNEAQ (reference sequence). This CDR3 comprises 14 residues. Trimming shortened V by 5 bases and J by 0 bases, and 10 bases separated the two germline ends. The CDR3: CASSLRGTNYGYTF. The CDR3, as DNA: TGTGCCAGCAGCCTACGGGGGACTAACTATGGCTACACCTTC.

V and J are TRBV7-6 and TRBJ1-1, with D possibly TRBD1 on 5 matching bases. CDR1 is SGHVS and CDR2 is FNYEAQ in the germline V gene. The CDR3 extends over 15 amino acids. Trimming removed 1 base at V and 5 bases at J, with 14 bases between. CDR3 coding DNA: TGTGCCAGCAGCTTAGAGCCAGGGAGGGGAACTGAAGCTTTCTTT. Translated, it gives CASSLEPGRGTEAFF.

This sequence joins TRBV28 and TRBJ1-5, with TRBD1 as a possible D gene (5 bases). V lost 6 bases to trimming and J lost 1 base, with 22 bases between them. Germline V gene lookup returns CDR1 MDHEN and CDR2 SYDVKM. The CDR3 is 18 residues long. The CDR3 region has the DNA TGTGCCAGCAGCCTTTGGAAGTGGGGGGGACTCAGCAATCAGCCCCAGCATTTT. It encodes CASSLWKWGGLSNQPQHF.

This chain joins TRBV5-1 and TRBJ2-5; 12 nucleotides line up with TRBD1. The CDR3 loop spans 14 amino acids. Germline CDR1 reads SGHRS; CDR2 reads YFSETQ. V lost 4 bases and J lost 7; bases outside the gene matches: 5. The CDR3 DNA sequence: TGCGCCAGCAGCCCGGGACAGGGGGCCGGGACCCAGTACTTC. It translates to CASSPGQGAGTQYF.

The chain is built from TRBV6-1 and TRBJ1-1; possible D gene TRBD1, 6 bases. CDR1 and CDR2 from the germline V gene are MNHNS and SASEGT. The CDR3 is 14 amino acids. V was pared by 2 bases and J by 5 bases, with 12 bases between. The DNA of the CDR3 is TGTGCCAGCAGTGAATGGGGGCTAGGGACTGAAGCTTTCTTT. Translated: CASSEWGLGTEAFF.

The chain employs TRBV2 and TRBJ2-3; D is unclear. Germline V gene lookup returns CDR1 SNHLY and CDR2 FYNNEI. The CDR3 is 11 residues long. Trimming shortened V by 2 bases and J by 5 bases, and 2 bases separated the two germline ends. CDR3 in amino acids: CASSEQDTQYF. For the CDR3, the DNA is TGTGCCAGCAGTGAACAAGATACGCAGTATTTT.

The chain combines TRBV7-9 with TRBJ2-2, with D perhaps matching TRBD2 (5 bases). Trimming removed 3 bases from V and 2 bases from J, with 19 bases in between. The CDR3 totals 18 residues. CDR1 is SEHNR, CDR2 FQNEAQ, per germline (reference sequence). CDR3 residues: CASSLGRGFMGNTGELFF. The DNA of the CDR3 is TGTGCCAGCAGCTTGGGTCGCGGGTTCATGGGAAACACCGGGGAGCTGTTTTTT.

This chain links TRBV4-1 with TRBJ2-1; 10 bases align to TRBD2. Germline assignment: CDR1 MGHRA and CDR2 YSYEKL. The V gene end was trimmed by 2 bases and the J gene end by 6 bases; junction bases not matched to a gene: 4. The CDR3 loop spans 15 amino acids. The CDR3 region has the DNA TGCGCCAGCAGCCAACTAGCGGGGGTGGGCAATGAGCAGTTCTTC. The encoded protein is CASSQLAGVGNEQFF.

The chain is built from TRBV5-1 and TRBJ2-7, with a possible D match to TRBD2 (5 bases). The ends were cut back, 2 bases at V and 2 bases at J, with 14 bases in the middle. CDR3 length equals 15 residues. In germline, CDR1 is SGHRS, CDR2 YFSETQ. The CDR3 reads CASSFGQRTTYEQYF. The CDR3 region has the DNA TGCGCCAGCAGCTTCGGGCAGCGGACCACCTACGAGCAGTACTTC.

This rearrangement joins TRBV15 to TRBJ2-5; 7 nucleotides align to TRBD2. The germline V gene has CDR1 LNHNV and CDR2 YYDKDF (reference sequence). This CDR3 has 15 amino acids. The ends lost 0 bases at V and 4 bases at J; junction bases unmatched: 5. CDR3 amino acids: CATSRERGRIETQYF. CDR3 DNA: TGTGCCACCAGCAGAGAGCGGGGGAGGATAGAGACCCAGTACTTC.

The CDR3 loop reads CASSSDRLNTEAFF. CDR3 nucleotides: TGTGCCAGCAGTTCGGACAGGTTGAACACTGAAGCTTTCTTT. The rearrangement joins TRBV6-5 to TRBJ1-1; 7 bases are a match to TRBD1. Trimming removed 4 bases from V and 0 bases from J; junction bases left unmatched: 2. This CDR3 is built from 14 residues. CDR1 and CDR2 from the germline V gene are MNHEY and SVGAGI.

Here the CDR3 DNA reads TGTGCCAGCAGCTTGGCTAGCGGAATCTACAATGAGCAGTTCTTC. It codes for CASSLASGIYNEQFF. The V and J genes are TRBV5-4 and TRBJ2-1; TRBD2 aligns across 7 bases. Germline CDR1 and CDR2: SGHNT and YYREEE (reference sequence). The CDR3 sequence is 15 residues long. After removal of 0 bases from V and 3 bases from J, the junction contained 3 bases not matched to a gene. The variable domain in full, completed from reference TRBV5-4 and TRBJ2-1, reads ETGVTQSPTHLIKTRGQQVTLRCSSQSGHNTVSWYQQALGQGPQFIFQYYREEENGRGNFPPRFSGLQFPNYSSELNVNALELDDSALYLCASSLASGIYNEQFFGPGTRLTVL.

The genes are TRBV29-1 and TRBJ1-1; maybe TRBD1 (5 bases). CDR3 size: 13 residues. V was cut by 3 bases and J by 4 bases, with 12 bases left in between. The germline V gene has CDR1 SQVTM and CDR2 ANQGSEA. For the CDR3, the DNA is TGCAGCGTTGACTGGGGGGTGGGCACTGAAGCTTTCTTT. Translating gives CSVDWGVGTEAFF.